These T cell receptor beta chains were read from a single sample in a study of blood T cell repertoires in COVID-19. Some clones are missing from TCRdb's copy, which holds only in-frame ones; the method was immunoSEQ multiplex PCR. The sample has roughly 300,000 clones; more than 85% are singletons. Material: PBMCs or T cells enriched from blood (not recorded which). These TCRs come from a woman aged 30 to 39 who had recovered from COVID-19. The CDR3 runs from the conserved cysteine through the conserved F or W. D genes are given only for firm matches. Not every row has a clone size; where given, it reads once, few, many or a size class.

clone_size	d_call	v_call	j_call	cdr3_aa	cdr3_nt
-	-	TRBV20-1	TRBJ1-2	CGHKGYTF	TGCGGGCACAAGGGCTACACCTTC
-	-	TRBV6-5	TRBJ1-1	CASRQGFNTEAFF	TGCGCCTCGCGGCAGGGGTTTAACACTGAAGCTTTCTTT
-	-	TRBV11-2	TRBJ2-7	CASSLDTYEQYF	TGTGCCAGCAGCTTAGACACCTACGAGCAGTACTTC
-	TRBD1	TRBV11-2	TRBJ2-3	CASSGQGWDTQYF	TGTGCCAGCAGCGGACAGGGCTGGGATACGCAGTATTTT
few	-	TRBV6-5	TRBJ1-2	CASSLGGNYGYTF	TGTGCCAGCAGTTTAGGGGGTAACTATGGCTACACCTTC
-	-	TRBV7-9	TRBJ2-5	CASIGPGEVQETQYF	TGTGCCAGCATCGGCCCAGGGGAAGTCCAAGAGACCCAGTACTTC
-	-	TRBV2	TRBJ1-3	CASSEGSSGNTIYF	TGTGCCAGCAGTGAGGGCAGCTCTGGAAACACCATATATTTT
-	-	TRBV30	TRBJ2-2	CAWRGGASITGELFF	TGTGCCTGGAGAGGGGGGGCTAGTATCACCGGGGAGCTGTTTTTT
-	-	TRBV27	TRBJ1-1	CASSFGNTEAFF	TGTGCCAGCAGTTTCGGGAACACTGAAGCTTTCTTT
-	-	TRBV5-1	TRBJ1-4	CASSLATEKGEKLFF	TGCGCCAGCAGCTTGGCGACAGAGAAAGGGGAAAAACTGTTTTTT
-	TRBD1	TRBV4-3	TRBJ1-5	CASSLTGRNQPQHF	TGCGCCAGCAGCCTGACAGGGAGGAATCAGCCCCAGCATTTT
-	TRBD2	TRBV4-2	TRBJ2-3	CASSLLAATDTQYF	TGTGCCAGCAGCCTGCTAGCGGCCACAGATACGCAGTATTTT
-	TRBD2	TRBV28	TRBJ2-1	CASSFLAGVYNEQFF	TGTGCCAGCAGTTTCTTAGCGGGAGTCTACAATGAGCAGTTCTTC
once	TRBD1	TRBV6-7	TRBJ1-4	CASSYEIGTGEKLFF	TGTGCCAGCAGTTACGAAATCGGGACAGGGGAAAAACTGTTTTTT
-	TRBD2	TRBV7-2	TRBJ2-7	CASSLRSGLAGGHRYEQYF	TGTGCCAGCAGCTTAAGATCTGGGCTAGCGGGGGGCCATCGCTACGAGCAGTACTTC
-	TRBD1	TRBV28	TRBJ2-7	CASSTPGQGDNEQYF	TGTGCCAGCAGCACCCCGGGGCAGGGGGATAACGAGCAGTACTTC
-	TRBD2	TRBV5-1	TRBJ2-1	CASTSGASGVYNEQFF	TGCGCCAGCACCTCCGGGGCTAGCGGGGTTTACAATGAGCAGTTCTTC
-	TRBD2	TRBV28	TRBJ2-1	CASSQPGLATNEQFF	TGTGCCAGCAGTCAACCGGGACTAGCTACAAATGAGCAGTTCTTC
-	-	TRBV28	TRBJ1-3	CASTLGVGTGNTIYF	TGTGCCAGCACCTTAGGGGTGGGGACTGGAAACACCATATATTTT
-	-	TRBV27	TRBJ2-5	CASSLSRGPQETQYF	TGTGCCAGCAGTTTATCGCGGGGTCCCCAAGAGACCCAGTACTTC
-	-	TRBV28	TRBJ1-4	CASARGITTNEKLFF	TGTGCCAGTGCGAGGGGGATAACAACTAATGAAAAACTGTTTTTT
once	-	TRBV12-3/TRBV12-4	TRBJ1-1	CASSPQENTEAFF	TGTGCCAGCAGTCCGCAGGAAAACACTGAAGCTTTCTTT
-	TRBD1	TRBV27	TRBJ1-5	CASRRTGDSNQPQHF	TGTGCCAGCAGACGGACAGGGGATAGCAATCAGCCCCAGCATTTT
once	-	TRBV11-3	TRBJ2-7	CASSSTRTKGSYEQYF	TGTGCCAGCAGCTCAACTCGGACAAAGGGAAGCTACGAGCAGTACTTC
-	TRBD1	TRBV7-8	TRBJ1-6	CASRRDRLGYNSPLHF	TGTGCCAGCAGACGGGACAGGCTGGGGTATAATTCACCCCTCCACTTT
-	-	TRBV7-3	TRBJ2-1	CASSLKGQGHNEQFF	TGTGCCAGCAGCTTAAAGGGCCAGGGGCACAATGAGCAGTTCTTC
once	-	TRBV30	TRBJ1-6	CAWSVQGGAYNSPLHF	TGTGCCTGGAGTGTACAGGGAGGGGCCTATAATTCACCCCTCCACTTT